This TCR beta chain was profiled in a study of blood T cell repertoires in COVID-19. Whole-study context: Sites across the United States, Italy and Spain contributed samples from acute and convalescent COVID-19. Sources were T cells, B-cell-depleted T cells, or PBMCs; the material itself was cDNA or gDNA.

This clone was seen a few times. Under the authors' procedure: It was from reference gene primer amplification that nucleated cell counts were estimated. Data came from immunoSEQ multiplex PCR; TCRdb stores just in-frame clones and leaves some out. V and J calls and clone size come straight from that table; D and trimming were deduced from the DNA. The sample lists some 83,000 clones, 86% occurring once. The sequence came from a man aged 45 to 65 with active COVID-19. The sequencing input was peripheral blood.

The CDR3 region has the DNA TGTGCCAGCAGTCAAAGGACTAGCGGGGGATACGAGCAGTACTTC. Its translation is CASSQRTSGGYEQYF. The chain recombines TRBV28 with TRBJ2-7; TRBD2 matches 13 bases. The CDR3 is 15 amino acids. The V gene's germline CDR1 is MDHEN and CDR2 SYDVKM. The trim removed 5 bases at V and 4 bases at J, leaving 5 bases unmatched. The entire variable domain, with the rest obtained from reference TRBV28 and TRBJ2-7, is as follows: DVKVTQSSRYLVKRTGEKVFLECVQDMDHENMFWYRQDPGLGLRLIYFSYDVKMKEKGDIPEGYSVSREKKERFSLILESASTNQTSMYLCASSQRTSGGYEQYFGPGTRLTVT.